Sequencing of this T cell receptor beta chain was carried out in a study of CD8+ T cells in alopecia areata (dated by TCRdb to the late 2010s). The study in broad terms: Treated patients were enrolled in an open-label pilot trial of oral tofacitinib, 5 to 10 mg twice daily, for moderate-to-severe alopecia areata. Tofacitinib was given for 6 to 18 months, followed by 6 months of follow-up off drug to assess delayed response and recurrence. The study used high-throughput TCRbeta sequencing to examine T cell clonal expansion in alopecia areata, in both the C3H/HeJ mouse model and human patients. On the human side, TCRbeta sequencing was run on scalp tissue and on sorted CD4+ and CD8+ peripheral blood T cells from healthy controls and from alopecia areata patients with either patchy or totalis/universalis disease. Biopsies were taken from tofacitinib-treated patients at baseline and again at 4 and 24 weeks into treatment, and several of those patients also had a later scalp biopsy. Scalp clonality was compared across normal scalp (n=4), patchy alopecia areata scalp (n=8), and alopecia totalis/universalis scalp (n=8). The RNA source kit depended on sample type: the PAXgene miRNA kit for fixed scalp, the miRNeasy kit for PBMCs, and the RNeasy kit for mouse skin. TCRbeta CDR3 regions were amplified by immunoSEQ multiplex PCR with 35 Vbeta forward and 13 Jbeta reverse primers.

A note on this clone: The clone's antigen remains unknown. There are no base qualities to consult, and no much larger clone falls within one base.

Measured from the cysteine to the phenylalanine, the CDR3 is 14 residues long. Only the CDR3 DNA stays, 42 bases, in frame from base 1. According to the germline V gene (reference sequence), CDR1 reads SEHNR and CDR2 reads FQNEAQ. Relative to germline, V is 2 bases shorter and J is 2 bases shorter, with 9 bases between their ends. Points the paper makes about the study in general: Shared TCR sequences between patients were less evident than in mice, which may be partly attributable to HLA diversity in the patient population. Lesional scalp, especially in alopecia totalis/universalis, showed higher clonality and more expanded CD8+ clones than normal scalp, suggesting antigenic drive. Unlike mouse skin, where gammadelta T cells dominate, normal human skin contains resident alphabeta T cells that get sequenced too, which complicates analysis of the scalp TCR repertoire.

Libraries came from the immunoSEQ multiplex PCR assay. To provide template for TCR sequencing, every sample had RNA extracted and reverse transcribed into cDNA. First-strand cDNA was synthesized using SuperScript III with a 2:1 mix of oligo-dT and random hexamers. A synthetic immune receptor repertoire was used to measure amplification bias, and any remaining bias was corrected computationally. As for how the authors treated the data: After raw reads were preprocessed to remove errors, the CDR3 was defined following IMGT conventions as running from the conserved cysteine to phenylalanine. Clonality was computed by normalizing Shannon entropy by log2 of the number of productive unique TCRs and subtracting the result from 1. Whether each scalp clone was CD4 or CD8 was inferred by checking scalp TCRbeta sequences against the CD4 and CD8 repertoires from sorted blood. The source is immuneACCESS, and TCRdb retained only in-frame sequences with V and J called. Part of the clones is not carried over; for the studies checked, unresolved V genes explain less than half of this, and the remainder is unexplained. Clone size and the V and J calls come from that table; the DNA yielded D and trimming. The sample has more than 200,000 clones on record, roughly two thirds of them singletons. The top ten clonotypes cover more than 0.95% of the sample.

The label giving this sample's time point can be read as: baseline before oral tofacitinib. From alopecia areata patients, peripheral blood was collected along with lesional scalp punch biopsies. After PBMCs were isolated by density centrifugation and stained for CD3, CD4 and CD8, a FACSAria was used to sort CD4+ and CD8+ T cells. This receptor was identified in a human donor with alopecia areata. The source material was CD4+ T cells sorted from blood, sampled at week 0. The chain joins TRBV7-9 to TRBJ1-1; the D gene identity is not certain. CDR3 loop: CASSLSPGNTEAFF. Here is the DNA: TGTGCCAGCAGCTTAAGTCCAGGTAACACTGAAGCTTTCTTT.